Shown below are 17 T cell receptor beta chains from a single sample sequenced in a study of blood T cell repertoires in COVID-19 (dated by TCRdb to 2019 to 2021). Library method: the immunoSEQ multiplex PCR assay. Imported from immuneACCESS, the table was reduced by TCRdb to in-frame sequences with V and J called. These copies leave out some clones; in studies compared against another copy, an unresolved V gene accounts for under half, and the cause of the remainder is not known. The sample yields 230,000 or so clones; roughly four fifths were counted once. Together, the top ten hold around 3.6% of the sample. Sequencing input: PBMCs or T cells enriched from blood (not recorded which). The receptors originated from a man in his fifties who had recovered from COVID-19.

This clone appeared a few times. CDR3 residues: CASTRPRLAGAHNEQFF. As DNA, the CDR3 is TGTGCCAGCACTCGCCCCAGACTAGCGGGAGCCCACAATGAGCAGTTCTTC. This chain joins TRBV6-6 and TRBJ2-1; 12 nucleotides align to TRBD2. The germline V gene has CDR1 MNHNY and CDR2 SVGAGI (reference sequence). The ends lost 7 bases at V and 5 bases at J; junction bases unmatched: 12. There are 17 residues in the CDR3.

The rearrangement joins TRBV7-2 to TRBJ1-6; a weak D match, TRBD1 (5 bases). The CDR3 has 15 amino acids. V was cut by 2 bases and J by 10 bases, with 15 bases left in between. The germline gives CDR1 SGHTA, CDR2 FQGNSA. DNA for the CDR3: TGTGCCAGCAGCTTATCGCGGCAGGGTTCATCACCCCTCCACTTT. It specifies CASSLSRQGSSPLHF. Full variable domain (outside the CDR3, taken from reference TRBV7-2 and TRBJ1-6): GAGVSQSPSNKVTEKGKDVELRCDPISGHTALYWYRQSLGQGLEFLIYFQGNSAPDKSGLPSDRFSAERTGGSVSTLTIQRTQQEDSAVYLCASSLSRQGSSPLHFGNGTRLTVT.

The chain couples TRBV7-9 to TRBJ1-6, with D perhaps TRBD1 (5 bases). This CDR3 has 14 residues. V gave up 5 bases and J gave up 7 bases, with 12 bases separating them. Germline V gives CDR1 SEHNR, CDR2 FQNEAQ (reference sequence). The DNA of the CDR3 is TGTGCCAGCAGCCAGGACGGGGGAAATTCACCCCTCCACTTT. Residues: CASSQDGGNSPLHF.

The chain combines TRBV6-1 with TRBJ1-5; TRBD1 might be the D (6 bases). Trimming left V 3 bases short and J 3 bases short, with 18 bases between. Per germline, CDR1 MNHNS and CDR2 SASEGT. This CDR3 has 17 amino acids. The CDR3 region is CASSEFVGAGFNQPQHF. Written as DNA, the CDR3 is TGTGCCAGCAGTGAGTTCGTGGGGGCAGGGTTCAATCAGCCCCAGCATTTT.

This chain connects TRBV20-1 to TRBJ1-6; tentatively, D is TRBD1 (5 bases). Germline CDR1 is DFQATT and CDR2 is SNEGSKA (reference sequence). This CDR3 is built from 15 residues. The germline V and J ends were trimmed by 3 bases and 6 bases, with 15 bases remaining between them. CDR3 in DNA: TGCAGTGCTAGTGTGGGGGACTTAGGTAATTCACCCCTCCACTTT. Its translation: CSASVGDLGNSPLHF.

In this sample, this clone turned up once. The gene calls are TRBV5-1 and TRBJ2-5; D possibly corresponds to TRBD1 (6 bases). The V gene's germline CDR1 is SGHRS and CDR2 YFSETQ. V dropped 4 bases and J dropped 2 bases, with 9 bases sitting between them. CDR3 length: 13 residues. The CDR3 region has the DNA TGCGCCAGCAGCAAGGACAGTCAAGAGACCCAGTACTTC. Translation: CASSKDSQETQYF.

This clone came up once. Here the CDR3 DNA reads TGTGCCAGCAGTGCGATATTTCAGGGTCGCTCTGGAAACACCATATATTTT. Translating gives CASSAIFQGRSGNTIYF. This rearrangement joins TRBV6-1 to TRBJ1-3, with D perhaps matching TRBD1 (5 bases). The CDR3 contains 17 residues. Trimming removed 4 bases at V and 0 bases at J, with 16 bases between. Per the germline V gene, CDR1 is MNHNS and CDR2 is SASEGT.

The J gene is TRBJ1-6, the V gene TRBV12-5, with a possible D match to TRBD1 (5 bases). Germline CDR1 LGHNT, CDR2 FRNRAP. V was pared by 6 bases and J by 11 bases, with 11 bases between. This CDR3 is 12 amino acids long. CDR3 bases: TGTGCTAGTGGCCCGGACATCCCACCCCTCCACTTT. Protein sequence: CASGPDIPPLHF.

The chain joins TRBV5-5 to TRBJ2-1; TRBD2 is a possible D gene (6 bases). The CDR3 loop spans 15 amino acids. Between the trimmed V and J ends, which lost 1 base and 6 bases, there was a span of 14 bases. Germline CDR1 is SGHKS and CDR2 is YYEKEE (reference sequence). CDR3 region: CASSLTGAAGNEQFF. As DNA, the CDR3 is TGTGCCAGCAGCTTGACGGGAGCAGCCGGCAATGAGCAGTTCTTC.

The rearrangement uses TRBV19 and TRBJ2-5, with TRBD2 matching over 7 bases. The germline CDR1 and CDR2 sequences are LNHDA and SQIVND (reference sequence). The CDR3 has 12 amino acids. With V trimmed by 10 bases and J by 2 bases, 4 bases remained unmatched. The CDR3, as DNA: TGTGCCACCGGGGACTATCAAGAGACCCAGTACTTC. It encodes CATGDYQETQYF. Combining the CDR3 with reference TRBV19 and TRBJ2-5 gives the whole variable domain DGGITQSPKYLFRKEGQNVTLSCEQNLNHDAMYWYRQDPGQGLRLIYYSQIVNDFQKGDIAEGYSVSREKKESFPLTVTSAQKNPTAFYLCATGDYQETQYFGPGTRLLVL.

This chain connects TRBV7-9 to TRBJ2-2; 9 positions agree with TRBD2. V lost 6 bases to trimming and J lost 0 bases; unmatched junction nucleotides: 5. CDR3 size: 16 residues. Per the germline V gene, CDR1 is SEHNR and CDR2 is FQNEAQ (reference sequence). CDR3 nucleotides: TGTGCCAGCAGGGGGGCTAGCGGGACGAACACCGGGGAGCTGTTTTTT. Translation: CASRGASGTNTGELFF.

This sequence joins TRBV6-5 and TRBJ1-6; D is possibly TRBD1 (6 bases). The CDR3 length is 16 residues. V dropped 1 base and J dropped 7 bases, with 14 bases sitting between them. Germline CDR1 and CDR2: MNHEY and SVGAGI. CDR3 bases: TGTGCCAGCAGTTACTTTTACCGGACAGAGAATTCACCCCTCCACTTT. It translates to CASSYFYRTENSPLHF.

The J gene is TRBJ2-3, the V gene TRBV4-2; 16 bases are shared with TRBD2. The CDR3 is 19 amino acids. The trim removed 1 base at V and 5 bases at J, leaving 9 bases unmatched. Germline V gene data show CDR1 as LGHNA and CDR2 as YNFKEQ. As DNA, the CDR3 is TGTGCCAGCAGCCAAGTTGGGACTAGCGGGGGGGCCGGGGGAGATACGCAGTATTTT. Translating it yields CASSQVGTSGGAGGDTQYF.

Only one count was recorded for this clone. One end of the junction is discordant with germline, which a read error may explain. The V gene is TRBV6-5, the J gene TRBJ1-5, with 9 bases that match TRBD1. CDR1 is MNHEY, CDR2 SVGAGI, per germline. The CDR3 loop spans 14 amino acids. CDR3 sequence reads: CASSATGGKQPQHF. The CDR3 bases are TGTGCCAGCAGCGCCACAGGGGGCAAACAGCCCCAGCATTTT.

The rearrangement uses TRBV19 and TRBJ1-4; perhaps TRBD1 as D (5 bases). The CDR3 runs to 16 residues. Germline lookup yields CDR1 LNHDA and CDR2 SQIVND (reference sequence). The V end was cut by 5 bases, the J end by 7 bases, with 20 bases between. CDR3 in DNA: TGTGCCAGTAGTTCTCCACCGGGTTCAGGGTTTGAAAAACTGTTTTTT. Encoded protein: CASSSPPGSGFEKLFF.

V gene TRBV10-3 combines with J gene TRBJ2-7; TRBD1 aligns across 9 bases. The V segment lost 2 bases and the J segment 2 bases; nucleotides outside the gene matches: 1. CDR1 and CDR2 (germline): ENHRY, SYGVKD. The CDR3 sequence is 14 residues long. The CDR3 DNA reads as TGTGCCATCAGTGAGAGGGACAGGGCCTACGAGCAGTACTTC. Residues: CAISERDRAYEQYF.

The rearrangement joins TRBV30 to TRBJ1-1; a possible D gene is TRBD1 (5 bases). Germline V gene data show CDR1 as GTSNPN and CDR2 as SVGIG (reference sequence). This CDR3 spans 14 amino acids. V lost 1 base to trimming and J lost 3 bases, with 12 bases between them. CDR3 nucleotide sequence: TGTGCCTGGAGTGCTCGCCGGGGGTACACTGAAGCTTTCTTT. It yields the protein CAWSARRGYTEAFF.